These T cell receptor beta chains were read from a single sample in a study of T cell responses to AZD1222 COVID-19 vaccine. Profiled with immunoSEQ multiplex PCR; TCRdb holds only in-frame clones, not every one. The profile covers 200,000 to 250,000 clones, with about 93% appearing a single time and 1% taken by the ten largest. Sequencing used peripheral blood, obtained on day 0 of MenACWY control vaccination. These receptors were taken from an adult in good health. Both conserved end residues are part of each CDR3. The D gene is left open where the match is weak. Part of the rows lack a size; the others show once, few, many or a class for expanded clones.

>TRBV5-5|-|TRBJ2-2|-
CASSLAFRQANTGELFF
TGTGCCAGCAGCTTGGCTTTTCGACAAGCGAACACCGGGGAGCTGTTTTTT
>TRBV19|-|TRBJ1-4|-
CASSISGATNEKLFF
TGTGCCAGTAGTATTTCGGGGGCAACTAATGAAAAACTGTTTTTT
>TRBV5-1|-|TRBJ1-1|-
CASSPGPTPMNTEAFF
TGCGCCAGCAGCCCGGGCCCTACACCCATGAACACTGAAGCTTTCTTT
>TRBV30|TRBD1|TRBJ1-2|-
CAWGRDRPRGYTF
TGTGCCTGGGGCCGGGACAGGCCGCGGGGCTACACCTTC
>TRBV19|-|TRBJ1-5|-
CASSITREQPQHF
TGTGCCAGTAGTATCACGAGGGAACAGCCCCAGCATTTT
>TRBV2|-|TRBJ1-2|-
CASTKDSVYGYTF
TGTGCCAGCACCAAGGACAGCGTCTATGGCTACACCTTC
>TRBV5-6|TRBD1|TRBJ2-2|-
CASSLARGGPPIPTGELFF
TGTGCCAGCAGCTTGGCCAGAGGGGGCCCCCCGATTCCCACCGGGGAGCTGTTTTTT
>TRBV18|-|TRBJ1-4|-
CASSPGSESPKVFF
TGTGCCAGCTCACCAGGGTCGGAGTCCCCCAAGGTGTTTTTT
>TRBV6-6|TRBD1|TRBJ2-2|-
CASRVPGQGNTGELFF
TGTGCCAGCAGAGTTCCGGGACAGGGAAACACCGGGGAGCTGTTTTTT
>TRBV5-1|-|TRBJ1-1|once
CASSRDKNTEAFF
TGCGCCAGCAGCCGGGACAAGAACACTGAAGCTTTCTTT
>TRBV10-3|TRBD1|TRBJ1-2|-
CAISESSRDRRSGYTF
TGTGCCATCAGTGAGAGTTCCCGGGACAGGAGAAGTGGCTACACCTTC
>TRBV5-4|TRBD1|TRBJ1-6|-
CASSRTGLQGSPLHF
TGTGCCAGCAGTCGGACAGGGTTGCAGGGATCACCCCTCCACTTT
>TRBV18|TRBD2|TRBJ2-7|-
CASSPGLAGVYEQYF
TGTGCCAGCTCACCTGGACTAGCGGGGGTATACGAGCAGTACTTC
>TRBV5-1|-|TRBJ2-3|-
CASSLVSAGLDTQYF
TGCGCCAGCAGCTTGGTTAGCGCAGGATTAGATACGCAGTATTTT
>TRBV2|TRBD1|TRBJ1-5|-
CATKQGTQGNQPQHF
TGTGCCACCAAACAGGGTACACAGGGGAACCAGCCCCAGCATTTT
>TRBV30|-|TRBJ1-2|-
CAWSVGVFYGYTF
TGTGCCTGGAGTGTAGGCGTTTTCTATGGCTACACCTTC
>TRBV4-3|TRBD1|TRBJ1-3|-
CASSQDVGDRVRVGNTIYF
TGCGCCAGCAGCCAAGATGTGGGGGACAGGGTTCGGGTTGGAAACACCATATATTTT